This T cell receptor beta chain was identified in a study of T cells in Graves' hyperthyroidism and ophthalmopathy. Findings of the study overall: Most thyroid clonotypes expanded above 0.001 appeared in blood too. Classification by a 13 V-J model distinguished ophthalmopathy from stable hyperthyroidism.

The TCR beta CDR3 regions underwent amplification using RNA transcripts as the source. Using the HTBI primer set, a first-round RT-PCR was run on the TCR CDR3. TCRdb re-analysed the multiplex PCR reads in MiXCR, keeping a single row per CDR3 protein. The table records about 130,000 distinct CDR3 sequences, approximately 20% of them present only once. The CDR3 length is 14 residues. The trim removed 5 bases at V and 4 bases at J, leaving 9 bases unmatched. The germline gives CDR1 GTSNPN, CDR2 SVGIG (reference sequence). On the basis of clinical symptoms, serum thyroxine and TRAb, thyroid ultrasound and orbital computed tomography, diagnoses were made. A roughly 10 ml volume of fresh peripheral blood provided the PBMCs. This clonotype was observed many times. Its target is unknown.

The clonotype was recovered from a woman aged 45-65 years with Graves' hyperthyroidism that later progressed to Graves' ophthalmopathy. What was sequenced was blood. The chain combines TRBV30 with TRBJ1-2, with 8 positions matching TRBD1. The CDR3 DNA follows: TGTGCCTGGGGCAGGGGGCATCGGCTCTATGGCTACACCTTC. This translates into CAWGRGHRLYGYTF. The whole variable domain, remainder taken from reference TRBV30 and TRBJ1-2, is SQTIHQWPATLVQPVGSPLSLECTVEGTSNPNLYWYRQAAGRGLQLLFYSVGIGQISSEVPQNLSASRPQDRQFILSSKKLLLSDSGFYLCAWGRGHRLYGYTFGSGTRLTVV.